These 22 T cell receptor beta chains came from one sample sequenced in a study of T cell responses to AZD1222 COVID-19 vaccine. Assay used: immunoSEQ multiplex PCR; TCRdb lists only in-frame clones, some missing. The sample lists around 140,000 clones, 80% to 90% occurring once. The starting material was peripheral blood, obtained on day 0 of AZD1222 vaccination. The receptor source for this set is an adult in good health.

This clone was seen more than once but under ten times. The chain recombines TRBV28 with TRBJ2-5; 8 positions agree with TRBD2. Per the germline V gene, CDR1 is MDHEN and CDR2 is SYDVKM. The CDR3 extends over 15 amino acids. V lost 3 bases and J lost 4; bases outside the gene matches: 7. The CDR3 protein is CASSFSGIFGETQYF. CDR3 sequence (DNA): TGTGCCAGCAGTTTTAGCGGGATCTTTGGAGAGACCCAGTACTTC.

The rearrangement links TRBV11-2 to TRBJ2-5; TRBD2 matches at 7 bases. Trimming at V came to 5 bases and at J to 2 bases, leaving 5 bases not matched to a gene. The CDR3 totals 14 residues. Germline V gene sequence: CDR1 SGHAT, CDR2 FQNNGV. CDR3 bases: TGTGCCAGCAGCGCTGGGGGACTACAAGAGACCCAGTACTTC. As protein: CASSAGGLQETQYF.

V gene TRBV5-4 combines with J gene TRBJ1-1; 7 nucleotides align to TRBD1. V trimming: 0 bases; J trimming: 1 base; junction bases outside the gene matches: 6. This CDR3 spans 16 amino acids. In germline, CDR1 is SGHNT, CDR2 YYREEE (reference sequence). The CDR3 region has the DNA TGTGCCAGCAGCTTGGCCGGGACAGCAGGGAACACTGAAGCTTTCTTT. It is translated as CASSLAGTAGNTEAFF.

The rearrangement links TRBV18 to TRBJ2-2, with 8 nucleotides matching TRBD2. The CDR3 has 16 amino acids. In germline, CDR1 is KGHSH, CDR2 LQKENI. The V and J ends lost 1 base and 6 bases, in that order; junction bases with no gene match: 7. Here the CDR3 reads CASSPRSSGPSGELFF. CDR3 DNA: TGTGCCAGCTCACCACGGTCTAGCGGGCCTTCCGGGGAGCTGTTTTTT.

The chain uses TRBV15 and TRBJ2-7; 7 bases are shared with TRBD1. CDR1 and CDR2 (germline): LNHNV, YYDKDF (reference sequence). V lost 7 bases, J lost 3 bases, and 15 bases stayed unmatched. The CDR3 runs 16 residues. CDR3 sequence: CATKQDRSLRGYEQYF. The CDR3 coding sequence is TGTGCCACCAAACAGGACAGGTCCCTGAGGGGCTACGAGCAGTACTTC.

The CDR3 DNA follows: TGCGCCAGCAGCAGGAGTGGACAGGGCCAAGAGACCCAGTACTTC. Amino acids: CASSRSGQGQETQYF. The chain is built from TRBV4-3 and TRBJ2-5; 8 bases align to TRBD1. CDR1 and CDR2 from the germline V gene are LGHNA and YSLEER. With V trimmed by 5 bases and J by 1 base, 6 bases remained unmatched. This CDR3 spans 15 amino acids.

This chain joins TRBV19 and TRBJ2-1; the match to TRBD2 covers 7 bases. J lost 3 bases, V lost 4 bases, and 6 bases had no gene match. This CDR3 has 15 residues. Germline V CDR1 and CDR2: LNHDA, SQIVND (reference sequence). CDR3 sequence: CASSRASGYYNEQFF. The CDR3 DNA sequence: TGTGCCAGTAGTAGGGCTAGCGGTTACTACAATGAGCAGTTCTTC. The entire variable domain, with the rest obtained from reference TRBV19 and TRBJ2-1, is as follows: DGGITQSPKYLFRKEGQNVTLSCEQNLNHDAMYWYRQDPGQGLRLIYYSQIVNDFQKGDIAEGYSVSREKKESFPLTVTSAQKNPTAFYLCASSRASGYYNEQFFGPGTRLTVL.

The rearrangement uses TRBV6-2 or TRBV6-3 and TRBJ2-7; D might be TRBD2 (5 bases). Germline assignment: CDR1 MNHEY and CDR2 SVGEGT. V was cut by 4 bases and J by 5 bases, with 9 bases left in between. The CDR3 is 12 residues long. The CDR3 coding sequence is TGTGCCAGCAGTTCCCCGGGGAACGAGCAGTACTTC. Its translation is CASSSPGNEQYF.

The CDR3 sequence is CASSPRGTEPYEQYF. The CDR3, as DNA: TGTGCCAGCAGCCCCAGGGGTACGGAGCCCTACGAGCAGTACTTC. The chain has TRBV4-2 and TRBJ2-7, with D possibly TRBD1 on 6 matching bases. Germline V gives CDR1 LGHNA, CDR2 YNFKEQ. Trimming removed 4 bases at V and 2 bases at J, with 15 bases between. CDR3 length: 15 residues.

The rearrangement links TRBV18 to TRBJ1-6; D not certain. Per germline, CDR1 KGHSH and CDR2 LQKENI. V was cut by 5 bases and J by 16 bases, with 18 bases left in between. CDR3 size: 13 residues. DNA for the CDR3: TGTGCCAGCTCATACGATAAGAACACCCAGCTCCACTTT. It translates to CASSYDKNTQLHF.

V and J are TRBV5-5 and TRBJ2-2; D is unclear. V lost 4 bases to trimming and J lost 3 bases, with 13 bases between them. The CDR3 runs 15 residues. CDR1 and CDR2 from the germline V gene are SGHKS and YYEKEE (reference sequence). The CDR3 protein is CASSPVISDTGELFF. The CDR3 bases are TGTGCCAGCAGCCCCGTTATTTCCGACACCGGGGAGCTGTTTTTT.

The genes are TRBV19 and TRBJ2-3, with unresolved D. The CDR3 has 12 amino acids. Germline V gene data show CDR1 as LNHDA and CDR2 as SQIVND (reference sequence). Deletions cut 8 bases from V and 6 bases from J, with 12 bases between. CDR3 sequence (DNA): TGTGCCAGTTCAGTCCCGTCCGATACGCAGTATTTT. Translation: CASSVPSDTQYF.

CDR3 DNA sequence: TGTGCCAGCAGCTCAACCCTTGGGGGCGGGAGCTCCTACGAGCAGTACTTC. Residues: CASSSTLGGGSSYEQYF. V and J are TRBV28 and TRBJ2-7; D is perhaps TRBD2 (7 bases). The CDR3 sequence is 17 residues long. Germline V gene sequence: CDR1 MDHEN, CDR2 SYDVKM. V gave up 6 bases and J gave up 0 bases, with 21 bases separating them.

CDR3: CASNRDGANYGYTF. DNA for the CDR3: TGTGCCAGCAACAGAGACGGAGCTAACTATGGCTACACCTTC. The chain combines TRBV5-4 with TRBJ1-2; unclear D gene. Trimming cost V 6 bases and J 0 bases, with 12 bases left between them. The CDR3 extends over 14 amino acids. The V gene's germline CDR1 is SGHNT and CDR2 YYREEE (reference sequence).

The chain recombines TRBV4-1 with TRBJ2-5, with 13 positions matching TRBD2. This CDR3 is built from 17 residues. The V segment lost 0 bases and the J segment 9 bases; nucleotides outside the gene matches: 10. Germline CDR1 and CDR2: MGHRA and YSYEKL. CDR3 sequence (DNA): TGCGCCAGCAGCCAAGAAACTAGCGGGAGGGTCCTCGGGGCCCAGTACTTC. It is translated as CASSQETSGRVLGAQYF.

DNA for the CDR3: TGCGCCAGCAGCCAGACAGGATATGAAAAACTGTTTTTT. This translates into CASSQTGYEKLFF. This sequence joins TRBV4-1 and TRBJ1-4; tentatively, D is TRBD1 (6 bases). V gave up 3 bases and J gave up 6 bases, with 8 bases separating them. The germline CDR1 and CDR2 sequences are MGHRA and YSYEKL. This CDR3 is built from 13 residues.

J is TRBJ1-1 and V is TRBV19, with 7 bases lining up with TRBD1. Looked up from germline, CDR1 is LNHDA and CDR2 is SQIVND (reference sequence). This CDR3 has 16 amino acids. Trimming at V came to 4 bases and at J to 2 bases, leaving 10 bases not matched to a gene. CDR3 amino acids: CASSTRGGALNTEAFF. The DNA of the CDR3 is TGTGCCAGTAGTACCAGAGGGGGCGCCTTAAACACTGAAGCTTTCTTT.

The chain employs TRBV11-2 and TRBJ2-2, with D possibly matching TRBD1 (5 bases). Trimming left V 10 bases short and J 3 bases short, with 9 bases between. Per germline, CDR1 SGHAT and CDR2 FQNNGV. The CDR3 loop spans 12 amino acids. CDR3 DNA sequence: TGTGCCACCCCAGGGTACACCGGGGAGCTGTTTTTT. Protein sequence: CATPGYTGELFF.

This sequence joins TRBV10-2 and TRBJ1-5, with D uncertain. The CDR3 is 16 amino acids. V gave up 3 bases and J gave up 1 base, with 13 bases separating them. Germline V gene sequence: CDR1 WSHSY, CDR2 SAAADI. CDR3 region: CASSEVLRKSNQPQHF. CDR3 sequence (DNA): TGCGCCAGCAGTGAAGTCCTAAGGAAAAGCAATCAGCCCCAGCATTTT.

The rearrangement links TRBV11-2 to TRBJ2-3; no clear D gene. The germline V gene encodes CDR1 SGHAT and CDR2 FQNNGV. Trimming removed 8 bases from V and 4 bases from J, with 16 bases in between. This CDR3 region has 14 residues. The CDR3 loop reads CASGIVGRADTQYF. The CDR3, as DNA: TGTGCCAGCGGAATTGTAGGTAGGGCAGATACGCAGTATTTT. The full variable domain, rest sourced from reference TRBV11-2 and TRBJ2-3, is EAGVAQSPRYKIIEKRQSVAFWCNPISGHATLYWYQQILGQGPKLLIQFQNNGVVDDSQLPKDRFSAERLKGVDSTLKIQPAKLEDSAVYLCASGIVGRADTQYFGPGTRLTVL.

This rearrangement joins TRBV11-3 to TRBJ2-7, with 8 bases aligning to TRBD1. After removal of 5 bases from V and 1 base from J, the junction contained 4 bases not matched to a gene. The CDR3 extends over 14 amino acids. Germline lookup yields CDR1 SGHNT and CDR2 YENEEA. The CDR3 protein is CASSRQGRSYEQYF. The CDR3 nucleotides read TGTGCCAGCAGCCGACAGGGGCGTTCCTACGAGCAGTACTTC.

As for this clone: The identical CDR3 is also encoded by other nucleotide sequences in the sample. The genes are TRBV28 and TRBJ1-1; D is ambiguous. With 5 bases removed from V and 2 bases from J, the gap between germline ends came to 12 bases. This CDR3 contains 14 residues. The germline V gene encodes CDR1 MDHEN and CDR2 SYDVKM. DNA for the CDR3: TGTGCCAGCAGTCTTAGGGTATTTAACACTGAAGCTTTCTTT. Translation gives CASSLRVFNTEAFF.